One and the same sample provided the 9 T cell receptor beta chains below, sequenced in a study of T cell responses to AZD1222 COVID-19 vaccine. Assay: immunoSEQ multiplex PCR; the TCRdb copy retains only in-frame clones and omits some. Here the sample spans 150,000 to 160,000 clones, about 86% being singletons. Sequencing used peripheral blood, obtained on day 0 of MenACWY control vaccination. Receptors were obtained from an adult in good health.

The chain joins TRBV6-1 to TRBJ2-7, with D unclear. Trimming shortened V by 1 base and J by 1 base, and 8 bases separated the two germline ends. This CDR3 is 14 amino acids long. Germline V CDR1 and CDR2: MNHNS, SASEGT. The CDR3 here is CASSEVGISYEQYV. CDR3 DNA: TGTGCCAGCAGTGAAGTAGGCATTTCCTACGAGCAGTACGTC.

This sequence joins TRBV28 and TRBJ2-5, with D perhaps TRBD1 or TRBD2 (5 bases each). Germline V gene lookup returns CDR1 MDHEN and CDR2 SYDVKM. This CDR3 contains 16 residues. Between the trimmed V and J ends, which lost 10 bases and 5 bases, there was a span of 26 bases. CDR3 protein: CATTLLIGAEGETQYF. CDR3 sequence (DNA): TGTGCCACCACACTTCTAATAGGGGCCGAGGGGGAGACCCAGTACTTC.

This clone was recorded once. The rearrangement uses TRBV11-3 and TRBJ1-3; possible D gene TRBD1, 6 bases. The CDR3 is made up of 16 amino acids. The V end lost 5 bases, the J end lost 4 bases, and 18 bases lay between the germline ends. The germline V gene encodes CDR1 SGHNT and CDR2 YENEEA. This CDR3 reads CASSPRVGGRGNTIYF. The CDR3 nucleotides are TGTGCCAGCAGCCCGAGAGTGGGGGGCCGCGGAAACACCATATATTTT.

The chain couples TRBV28 to TRBJ1-2; 10 bases agree with TRBD1. Germline V gives CDR1 MDHEN, CDR2 SYDVKM. This CDR3 has 15 residues. The junction had 8 bases not matched to a gene; V was cut back by 3 bases and J by 7 bases. This CDR3 is CASSLGQGIFGGYTF. As DNA, the CDR3 is TGTGCCAGCAGTTTGGGACAGGGGATCTTTGGTGGCTACACCTTC.

The J gene is TRBJ2-3, the V gene TRBV4-3, with 8 bases lining up with TRBD2. V lost 4 bases to trimming and J lost 5 bases; unmatched junction nucleotides: 5. This CDR3 region has 14 residues. Germline values: CDR1 LGHNA, CDR2 YSLEER. The CDR3 region is CASSPGLVGDTQYF. CDR3 DNA: TGCGCCAGCAGCCCGGGACTAGTTGGAGATACGCAGTATTTT.

The V and J genes are TRBV11-2 and TRBJ1-1, with 7 bases fitting TRBD1. This CDR3 has 13 amino acids. CDR1 SGHAT and CDR2 FQNNGV come from the germline V gene. The trim removed 5 bases at V and 7 bases at J, leaving 7 bases unmatched. Written as DNA, the CDR3 is TGTGCCAGCAGCGCACAGGGGACGGGTGAAGCTTTCTTT. Translating it yields CASSAQGTGEAFF. Looking up the rest from reference TRBV11-2 and TRBJ1-1 gives the full variable domain: EAGVAQSPRYKIIEKRQSVAFWCNPISGHATLYWYQQILGQGPKLLIQFQNNGVVDDSQLPKDRFSAERLKGVDSTLKIQPAKLEDSAVYLCASSAQGTGEAFFGQGTRLTVV.

As regards this clone: This CDR3 is also generated by other DNA sequences in the sample. The CDR3 bases are TGTGCCAGCAGTTTGAGGATGAACACTGAAGCTTTCTTT. It yields the protein CASSLRMNTEAFF. The V and J genes are TRBV28 and TRBJ1-1; D is unclear. CDR1 and CDR2 from the germline V gene are MDHEN and SYDVKM. The CDR3 has 13 residues. V lost 3 bases, J lost 0 bases, and 5 bases lay in between.

This clone was observed once. V and J are TRBV6-5 and TRBJ2-5, with 10 positions matching TRBD1. CDR3 length equals 13 residues. The V and J ends lost 6 bases and 4 bases, in that order; junction bases with no gene match: 2. CDR1 and CDR2 (germline): MNHEY, SVGAGI. The CDR3 spells CASSRDRGETQYF. The CDR3, as DNA: TGTGCCAGCAGCCGGGACAGGGGAGAGACCCAGTACTTC.

The count of this clone is one. The chain joins TRBV5-8 to TRBJ2-7; TRBD1 agrees at 8 bases. Germline CDR1 and CDR2: SGHTS and YDEGEE. The CDR3 is 14 residues long. Losses at the gene ends were 3 bases for V and 7 bases for J; bases not matched to a gene: 9. The CDR3 region has the DNA TGTGCCAGCAGCTCACCGGGACAGGCAGGGGAGCAGTACTTC. Translated: CASSSPGQAGEQYF.